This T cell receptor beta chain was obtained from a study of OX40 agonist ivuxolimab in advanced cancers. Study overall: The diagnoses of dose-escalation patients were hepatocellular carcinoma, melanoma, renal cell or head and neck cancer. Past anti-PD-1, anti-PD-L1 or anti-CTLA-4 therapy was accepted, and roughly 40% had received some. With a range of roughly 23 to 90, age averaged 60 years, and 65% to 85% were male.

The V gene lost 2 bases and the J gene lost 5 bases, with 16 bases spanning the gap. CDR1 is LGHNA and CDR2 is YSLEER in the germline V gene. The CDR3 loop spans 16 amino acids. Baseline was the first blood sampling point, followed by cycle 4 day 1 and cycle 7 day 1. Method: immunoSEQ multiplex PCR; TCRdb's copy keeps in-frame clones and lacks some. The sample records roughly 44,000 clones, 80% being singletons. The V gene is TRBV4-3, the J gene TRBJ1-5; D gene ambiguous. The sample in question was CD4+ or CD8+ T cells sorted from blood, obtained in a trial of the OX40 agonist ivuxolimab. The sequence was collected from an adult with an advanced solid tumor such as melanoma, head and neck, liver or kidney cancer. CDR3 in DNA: TGCGCCAGCAGCCAATCCTACACGGATAGGGATCAGCCCCAGCATTTT. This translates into CASSQSYTDRDQPQHF.